Given below is one TCR beta chain in context. Authors' methods: Estimation of nucleated cell counts was performed using reference gene primer amplification. Here immunoSEQ multiplex PCR was the method, and the copy in TCRdb shows in-frame clones only, minus some. V, J and clone size are those of that table, while D and trimming were read from the DNA. The table includes 250,000 to 350,000 clones, around 86% detected once. The data are from a study of blood T cell repertoires in COVID-19. At the level of the study: Donors in the United States, Italy and Spain gave samples during acute or convalescent COVID-19. The analysed material was cDNA or gDNA that came from T cells, B-cell-depleted T cells, or PBMCs.

Input material: peripheral blood. The sequence came from a woman aged 25 to 39 with active or convalescent COVID-19.

The chain's CDR3 is CASSHRGSLTEQYF. CDR3 in DNA: TGTGCCAGCTCACACAGGGGTTCTCTTACCGAGCAGTACTTC. V usage is TRBV18 and J usage is TRBJ2-7; 7 bases are a match to TRBD1. The CDR3 has 14 residues. V dropped 4 bases and J dropped 6; count of bases not matched to a gene: 9. Per germline, CDR1 KGHSH and CDR2 LQKENI.